This T cell receptor beta chain derives from a study of neurological immune-mediated disorders. The wider study: Relapsing-remitting disease was seen in 31 of the 34 multiple sclerosis patients, and secondary progressive disease was seen in 3.

The CDR3 length is 14 residues. Trimming removed 5 bases from V and 5 bases from J; junction bases left unmatched: 4. MiXCR, run by TCRdb on the 5' RACE reads, gives a single entry per CDR3 protein. The sample has roughly 71,000 distinct CDR3 sequences; roughly 3.6% are singletons. This clonotype occurred many times. The source is a man aged 30-40 years with multiple sclerosis. The sample taken for sequencing was PBMCs. This chain links TRBV12-3 or TRBV12-4 with TRBJ2-3, with 10 positions matching TRBD2. The chain's CDR3 is CASSTRTSGDTQYF. CDR3 in DNA: TGTGCCAGCAGTACCAGGACTAGCGGAGATACGCAGTATTTT.